These T cell receptor beta chains were read from a single sample in a study of identifying expanded T cells in peripheral blood. The repertoire was sequenced with immunoSEQ multiplex PCR; TCRdb's copy has only in-frame clones and lacks some. Among about 58,000 clones listed, approximately 80% were seen once. The sample consisted of blood. These receptor sequences come from a person aged 18 to 70 in good health. CDR3s include the opening cysteine and the closing phenylalanine or tryptophan. The D gene is left open where the match is weak. Some rows have no size entry. The others give once, few or many, or a class for an expanded clone.

d_gene: TRBD1; j_gene: TRBJ1-2; abundance: .; v_gene: TRBV18; CDR3nt: TGTGCCAGCTCAGAACAGGGGGACTCCACTATAGACGGCTACACCTTC; CDR3aa: CASSEQGDSTIDGYTF
d_gene: .; j_gene: TRBJ2-2; abundance: .; v_gene: TRBV6-5; CDR3nt: TGTGCCAGCAGTTATGAGGGGGGGTCGAACACCGGGGAGCTGTTTTTT; CDR3aa: CASSYEGGSNTGELFF
d_gene: .; j_gene: TRBJ2-7; abundance: .; v_gene: TRBV19; CDR3nt: TGTGCCAGTCGGGCGCTGGGCTCCTACGAGCAGTACTTC; CDR3aa: CASRALGSYEQYF
d_gene: .; j_gene: TRBJ2-1; abundance: .; v_gene: TRBV30; CDR3nt: TGTGCCTGGAATGGGCGCCTCGATGAGCAGTTCTTC; CDR3aa: CAWNGRLDEQFF
d_gene: .; j_gene: TRBJ1-1; abundance: .; v_gene: TRBV5-1; CDR3nt: TGCGCCAGCAGCTTGGCGAGTAGGGGCGGGAGGGGTGAAGCTTTCTTT; CDR3aa: CASSLASRGGRGEAFF
d_gene: .; j_gene: TRBJ1-4; abundance: .; v_gene: TRBV4-2; CDR3nt: TGTGCCAGCAGCCAAGAGGTTTACGGGGCCGTTAATGAAAAACTGTTTTTT; CDR3aa: CASSQEVYGAVNEKLFF
d_gene: .; j_gene: TRBJ1-1; abundance: .; v_gene: TRBV7-9; CDR3nt: TGTGCCAGCAGATTACAGGAGGCGAACACTGAAGCTTTCTTT; CDR3aa: CASRLQEANTEAFF
d_gene: .; j_gene: TRBJ2-7; abundance: .; v_gene: TRBV18; CDR3nt: TGTGCCAGCTCACCAGGGGCCATTGAGCAACTTGGTCTGTACTTC; CDR3aa: CASSPGAIEQLGLYF
d_gene: TRBD1; j_gene: TRBJ1-2; abundance: .; v_gene: TRBV7-8; CDR3nt: TGTGCCAGCAGCTCGACAGGGCTTTCGGATGGCTACACCTTC; CDR3aa: CASSSTGLSDGYTF
d_gene: TRBD2; j_gene: TRBJ2-3; abundance: .; v_gene: TRBV7-6; CDR3nt: TGTGCCAGCAGCCGACTAGCGGGAATCCCAGATACGCAGTATTTT; CDR3aa: CASSRLAGIPDTQYF
d_gene: .; j_gene: TRBJ1-2; abundance: .; v_gene: TRBV6-5; CDR3nt: TGTGCCAGCAGTCTTTCAGGGCACGGCTACACCTTC; CDR3aa: CASSLSGHGYTF
d_gene: .; j_gene: TRBJ1-2; abundance: .; v_gene: TRBV5-6; CDR3nt: TGTGCCAGCACCTCAGATATGGGCGAAGGGCCGGATGGCTACACCTTC; CDR3aa: CASTSDMGEGPDGYTF
d_gene: .; j_gene: TRBJ2-7; abundance: .; v_gene: TRBV11-2; CDR3nt: TGTGCCAGCAGCTTATCCCCATTCGAGCAGTACTTC; CDR3aa: CASSLSPFEQYF
d_gene: .; j_gene: TRBJ1-3; abundance: .; v_gene: TRBV2; CDR3nt: TGTGCCAGCAGTGAAACCTCCTGGGTCTCTGGAAACACCATATATTTT; CDR3aa: CASSETSWVSGNTIYF
d_gene: .; j_gene: TRBJ2-5; abundance: .; v_gene: TRBV2; CDR3nt: TGTGCCAGCAGTCTCGGGAGACAAGAGACCCAGTACTTC; CDR3aa: CASSLGRQETQYF
d_gene: .; j_gene: TRBJ2-1; abundance: .; v_gene: TRBV19; CDR3nt: TGTGCCAGTAGTAGAACGTTGGGGCGTGAGTGGAATGAGCAGTTCTTC; CDR3aa: CASSRTLGREWNEQFF
d_gene: TRBD1; j_gene: TRBJ1-3; abundance: .; v_gene: TRBV4-3; CDR3nt: TGCGCCAGCAGCCAAGGGACAGGGAGGTCTGGAAACACCATATATTTT; CDR3aa: CASSQGTGRSGNTIYF
d_gene: .; j_gene: TRBJ1-2; abundance: .; v_gene: TRBV30; CDR3nt: TGTGCCTGGAGTCTCCTAGCGGGTTTTAACTATGGCTACACCTTC; CDR3aa: CAWSLLAGFNYGYTF
d_gene: TRBD1; j_gene: TRBJ2-7; abundance: .; v_gene: TRBV2; CDR3nt: TGTGCCAGCAGCGGACAGGGGAAAGGAACCTACGAGCAGTACTTC; CDR3aa: CASSGQGKGTYEQYF
d_gene: TRBD1; j_gene: TRBJ1-4; abundance: .; v_gene: TRBV2; CDR3nt: TGTGCCAGCAGTCCGCAGACAGGGTATCGGGAAAAACTGTTTTTT; CDR3aa: CASSPQTGYREKLFF
d_gene: .; j_gene: TRBJ2-3; abundance: .; v_gene: TRBV6-1; CDR3nt: TGTGCCATCGCCCGGGTGGACTACACAGATACGCAGTATTTT; CDR3aa: CAIARVDYTDTQYF
d_gene: .; j_gene: TRBJ1-5; abundance: .; v_gene: TRBV27; CDR3nt: TGTGCCAGCGGCTCCCCTCGGGAGTTCAATCAGCCCCAGCATTTT; CDR3aa: CASGSPREFNQPQHF
d_gene: .; j_gene: TRBJ1-1; abundance: .; v_gene: TRBV5-6; CDR3nt: TGTGCCAGCAGCAGACTTGGTTGGGGGGGCCCGAACACTGAAGCTTTCTTT; CDR3aa: CASSRLGWGGPNTEAFF
d_gene: .; j_gene: TRBJ1-1; abundance: .; v_gene: TRBV18; CDR3nt: TGTGCCAGCTCAAAGACAGAGAACACTGAAGCTTTCTTT; CDR3aa: CASSKTENTEAFF
d_gene: .; j_gene: TRBJ2-1; abundance: .; v_gene: TRBV9; CDR3nt: TGTGCCAGCAGCGTATCCTCTAGCCGGGGCAGGTACAATGAGCAGTTCTTC; CDR3aa: CASSVSSSRGRYNEQFF
d_gene: .; j_gene: TRBJ2-5; abundance: few; v_gene: TRBV6-5; CDR3nt: TGTGCCAGCAGCCGGACGAGGGCGAAAGAGACCCAGTACTTC; CDR3aa: CASSRTRAKETQYF
d_gene: .; j_gene: TRBJ1-1; abundance: .; v_gene: TRBV11-2; CDR3nt: TGTGCCAGCAGCTTAGGGGATACGGGCACTGAAGCTTTCTTT; CDR3aa: CASSLGDTGTEAFF
d_gene: TRBD1; j_gene: TRBJ1-5; abundance: .; v_gene: TRBV15; CDR3nt: TGTGCCACCAGCAGATTAGAACCGGGACAGTATAGCAATCAGCCCCAGCATTTT; CDR3aa: CATSRLEPGQYSNQPQHF
d_gene: TRBD1; j_gene: TRBJ1-1; abundance: .; v_gene: TRBV2; CDR3nt: TGTGCCAGCAGAAAGCAGGGGGCGCGGGACACTGAAGCTTTCTTT; CDR3aa: CASRKQGARDTEAFF
d_gene: TRBD1; j_gene: TRBJ1-6; abundance: few; v_gene: TRBV30; CDR3nt: TGTGCCTGGAGTGGACCCACAGGGGGGGGTTCACCCCTCCACTTT; CDR3aa: CAWSGPTGGGSPLHF
d_gene: .; j_gene: TRBJ2-1; abundance: .; v_gene: TRBV11-3; CDR3nt: TGTGCCAGCAGCCAAACTCGGACCATCGGGGAGCAGTTCTTC; CDR3aa: CASSQTRTIGEQFF
d_gene: TRBD2; j_gene: TRBJ2-1; abundance: .; v_gene: TRBV18; CDR3nt: TGTGCCAGCTCACAAGGACTAGCGGGAGACTACAATGAGCAGTTCTTC; CDR3aa: CASSQGLAGDYNEQFF
d_gene: .; j_gene: TRBJ1-1; abundance: .; v_gene: TRBV30; CDR3nt: TGTGCCTGGATAAGAACGAGTTGGACGGCGAAAGCTTTCTTT; CDR3aa: CAWIRTSWTAKAFF
d_gene: .; j_gene: TRBJ1-2; abundance: .; v_gene: TRBV5-4; CDR3nt: TGTGCCAGCAGCTTGATTCTTAGGACGGACTCCAGAGGGGGCTACACCTTC; CDR3aa: CASSLILRTDSRGGYTF
d_gene: .; j_gene: TRBJ2-7; abundance: .; v_gene: TRBV21-1; CDR3nt: TGTGCCAGCAGCAAAGTCATCCAGTACTTC; CDR3aa: CASSKVIQYF
d_gene: .; j_gene: TRBJ1-5; abundance: .; v_gene: TRBV30; CDR3nt: TGTGCCTGGAGCCCGGGGGGAAGCAATCAGCCCCAGCATTTT; CDR3aa: CAWSPGGSNQPQHF
d_gene: .; j_gene: TRBJ1-2; abundance: .; v_gene: TRBV2; CDR3nt: TGTGCCAGCAGTGAAAGGGGGGGCTACTACACCTTC; CDR3aa: CASSERGGYYTF
d_gene: .; j_gene: TRBJ1-1; abundance: .; v_gene: TRBV11-3; CDR3nt: TGTGCCAGCAGCCTGCGACAGATGAACACTGAAGCTTTCTTT; CDR3aa: CASSLRQMNTEAFF
d_gene: .; j_gene: TRBJ1-1; abundance: .; v_gene: TRBV9; CDR3nt: TGTGCCAGCAGCGTAAGGAGCATGAACACTGAAGCTTTCTTT; CDR3aa: CASSVRSMNTEAFF
d_gene: TRBD1; j_gene: TRBJ1-6; abundance: .; v_gene: TRBV10-3; CDR3nt: TGTGCCATCAGTGAGGGACAGGGGTCTAATTCACCCCTCCACTTT; CDR3aa: CAISEGQGSNSPLHF
d_gene: TRBD2; j_gene: TRBJ2-4; abundance: few; v_gene: TRBV4-2; CDR3nt: TGTGCCAGCAGCCAAGACCCGGGGGGGCCTGGGAACATTCAGTACTTC; CDR3aa: CASSQDPGGPGNIQYF
d_gene: TRBD2; j_gene: TRBJ2-5; abundance: .; v_gene: TRBV18; CDR3nt: TGTGCCAGCTCACCGCAAGGACTAGCGGGAGTGGAGACCCAGTACTTC; CDR3aa: CASSPQGLAGVETQYF
d_gene: .; j_gene: TRBJ1-1; abundance: .; v_gene: TRBV6-5; CDR3nt: TGTGCCAGCAATAGGGGAACTGAAGCTTTCTTT; CDR3aa: CASNRGTEAFF